The 19 T cell receptor beta chains presented below share a single source sample, sequenced in a study of cytomegalovirus exposure and HLA in healthy donors. Primers included in the PCR were 60 Vbeta and 13 Jbeta primers. Produced via immunoSEQ multiplex PCR; TCRdb's table is partial and in-frame only. The sample lists roughly 100,000 clones; approximately 16% were seen once. The material sequenced was PBMCs. These receptors originate from a female donor in good health and CMV-seronegative.

The V gene is TRBV7-9, the J gene TRBJ2-7; 12 bases fit TRBD2. CDR3 length equals 18 residues. V gave up 2 bases and J gave up 2 bases; unmatched junction bases: 10. Looked up from germline, CDR1 is SEHNR and CDR2 is FQNEAQ (reference sequence). CDR3 coding DNA: TGTGCCAGCAGCTTAATCGCAACACTAGCGGGAGGAACCTACGAGCAGTACTTC. The encoded protein is CASSLIATLAGGTYEQYF.

This clone was counted a few times. V and J are TRBV27 and TRBJ1-2, with D unclear. The CDR3 length is 13 residues. CDR1 is MNHEY and CDR2 is SMNVEV in the germline V gene (reference sequence). V dropped 0 bases and J dropped 8 bases, with 10 bases sitting between them. For the CDR3, the DNA is TGTGCCAGCAGTTTATCGATACTCACGGGCTACACCTTC. Protein product: CASSLSILTGYTF.

This clone was seen more than once but under ten times. This sample also contains other DNA sequences that code for the same CDR3. V is TRBV29-1 and J is TRBJ2-5, with 8 bases that match TRBD2. The J segment lost 5 bases and the V segment lost 3 bases, leaving 8 bases of the junction unmatched. Per germline, CDR1 SQVTM and CDR2 ANQGSEA. The CDR3 is made up of 14 amino acids. The CDR3 spells CSVDRAGAKETQYF. CDR3 bases: TGCAGCGTTGATCGAGCGGGAGCGAAGGAGACCCAGTACTTC.

The V gene is TRBV6-1, the J gene TRBJ1-6; the D gene is possibly TRBD1 (5 bases). V dropped 0 bases and J dropped 9 bases, with 15 bases sitting between them. Germline CDR1 reads MNHNS; CDR2 reads SASEGT. The CDR3 is 16 amino acids. The chain's CDR3 is CASSEARGGDGSPLHF. The CDR3 nucleotides are TGTGCCAGCAGTGAAGCCCGGGGGGGGGACGGTTCACCCCTCCACTTT.

This clone was counted between two and nine times. The chain recombines TRBV13 with TRBJ2-7; D is ambiguous. Germline V gives CDR1 PRHDT, CDR2 FYEKMQ (reference sequence). This CDR3 has 14 amino acids. Between the trimmed V and J ends, which lost 5 bases and 2 bases, there was a span of 13 bases. CDR3 coding DNA: TGTGCCAGCAGCCTCAGACTTAGTGCCTACGAGCAGTACTTC. This encodes CASSLRLSAYEQYF.

This clone was detected only a few times. V usage is TRBV7-2 and J usage is TRBJ1-1; TRBD1 is a possible D gene (5 bases). CDR3 length: 17 residues. V was shortened by 1 base and J by 5 bases, with 20 bases between the two germline ends. Germline lookup yields CDR1 SGHTA and CDR2 FQGNSA. The CDR3 region is CASSLDGGLKLRTEAFF. The DNA for the CDR3 is TGTGCCAGCAGCTTAGATGGGGGGTTAAAACTGAGGACTGAAGCTTTCTTT.

This clone has more than one count but fewer than ten. The rearrangement joins TRBV5-1 to TRBJ1-2; D might be TRBD1 (6 bases). Germline CDR1 and CDR2: SGHRS and YFSETQ. Trimming cost V 5 bases and J 2 bases, with 16 bases left between them. The CDR3 loop spans 15 amino acids. The CDR3, as DNA: TGCGCCAGCAGGGGGGCAGGGCCTCGAAACTATGGCTACACCTTC. This gives the protein CASRGAGPRNYGYTF.

V gene TRBV9 combines with J gene TRBJ1-6, with D tentatively TRBD1 (5 bases). Per germline, CDR1 SGDLS and CDR2 YYNGEE. The V end lost 3 bases, the J end lost 6 bases, and 13 bases lay between the germline ends. The CDR3 totals 15 residues. The CDR3: CASSGRDSSNSPLHF. The CDR3 coding sequence is TGTGCCAGCAGCGGACGTGACAGTTCTAATTCACCCCTCCACTTT.

This clone has a handful of counts. The V gene is TRBV18, the J gene TRBJ1-5, with TRBD1 as a possible D gene (6 bases). CDR3 length equals 13 residues. Germline V gene lookup returns CDR1 KGHSH and CDR2 LQKENI. Trimming pared 5 bases from V and 5 bases from J, leaving 10 bases between. CDR3 in amino acids: CASSGGADQPQHF. In DNA, the CDR3 is TGTGCCAGCTCAGGGGGCGCGGATCAGCCCCAGCATTTT.

The chain couples TRBV7-9 to TRBJ2-1; the D gene is possibly TRBD2 (6 bases). Per the germline V gene, CDR1 is SEHNR and CDR2 is FQNEAQ (reference sequence). V was pared by 3 bases and J by 8 bases, with 17 bases between. The CDR3 runs 15 residues. The chain's CDR3 is CASSLGNSGSYEQFF. In nucleotides, the CDR3 is TGTGCCAGCAGCTTGGGGAATAGCGGATCTTATGAGCAGTTCTTC. Supplemented by reference TRBV7-9 and TRBJ2-1, the full variable domain reads DTGVSQNPRHKITKRGQNVTFRCDPISEHNRLYWYRQTLGQGPEFLTYFQNEAQLEKSRLLSDRFSAERPKGSFSTLEIQRTEQGDSAMYLCASSLGNSGSYEQFFGPGTRLTVL.

The V and J genes are TRBV5-4 and TRBJ1-1; possible D gene TRBD1, 5 bases. The CDR3 covers 15 residues. Deletions cut 1 base from V and 1 base from J, with 11 bases between. CDR1 is SGHNT, CDR2 YYREEE, per germline (reference sequence). The CDR3 spells CASSLPTTENTEAFF. CDR3 coding DNA: TGTGCCAGCAGCTTGCCGACGACAGAGAACACTGAAGCTTTCTTT. The variable domain in full, with the rest retrieved from reference TRBV5-4 and TRBJ1-1, is ETGVTQSPTHLIKTRGQQVTLRCSSQSGHNTVSWYQQALGQGPQFIFQYYREEENGRGNFPPRFSGLQFPNYSSELNVNALELDDSALYLCASSLPTTENTEAFFGQGTRLTVV.

The V gene is TRBV19, the J gene TRBJ2-1, with D unresolved. The ends were cut back, 8 bases at V and 8 bases at J, with 16 bases in the middle. This CDR3 spans 13 amino acids. From germline, CDR1 is LNHDA and CDR2 SQIVND (reference sequence). CDR3 sequence (DNA): TGTGCCAGTTCGCCTTGGGCAGCTGATGAGCAGTTCTTC. Protein sequence: CASSPWAADEQFF.

There are a few counts of this clone. The chain carries TRBV27 and TRBJ2-7; 7 bases agree with TRBD1. Trimming at V came to 8 bases and at J to 2 bases, leaving 9 bases not matched to a gene. The CDR3 totals 14 residues. In germline, CDR1 is MNHEY, CDR2 SMNVEV (reference sequence). The CDR3 here is CASSLPGQTYEQYF. DNA for the CDR3: TGTGCCAGCTCCCTCCCGGGACAGACCTACGAGCAGTACTTC.

This chain links TRBV7-9 with TRBJ1-2, with D possibly matching TRBD1 (5 bases). The ends were cut back, 4 bases at V and 2 bases at J, with 11 bases in the middle. Per germline, CDR1 SEHNR and CDR2 FQNEAQ (reference sequence). The CDR3 runs 14 residues. The DNA of the CDR3 is TGTGCCAGCAGCTACTCAGGGAACAACTATGGCTACACCTTC. Its protein product is CASSYSGNNYGYTF.

This clone has a handful of counts. The chain is built from TRBV29-1 and TRBJ1-6; D possibly corresponds to TRBD1 (6 bases). CDR3 length equals 13 residues. From germline, CDR1 is SQVTM and CDR2 ANQGSEA. Trimming took off 6 bases at V and 7 bases at J, with 13 bases between the two ends. The CDR3 is CSVKPGVNSPLHF. The CDR3 DNA reads TGCAGCGTCAAGCCAGGGGTCAATTCACCCCTCCACTTT.

This clone was recorded a few times. This chain connects TRBV9 to TRBJ2-3; 9 nucleotides align to TRBD2. Germline-derived CDR1 and CDR2 are SGDLS and YYNGEE. The V gene end was trimmed by 3 bases and the J gene end by 3 bases; junction bases not matched to a gene: 8. CDR3 length equals 16 residues. CDR3 DNA: TGTGCCAGCAGCGCTTGGGGCGGGGGGGCTACAGATACGCAGTATTTT. It encodes CASSAWGGGATDTQYF.

This clone appeared a few times. CDR3 sequence: CASSLFVFGGTYEQYF. CDR3 nucleotide sequence: TGTGCCAGCAGCTTGTTCGTTTTCGGGGGGACCTACGAGCAGTACTTC. This chain links TRBV5-6 with TRBJ2-7; TRBD2 agrees at 7 bases. The V gene end was trimmed by 1 base and the J gene end by 2 bases; junction bases not matched to a gene: 9. The CDR3 spans 16 residues. The germline CDR1 and CDR2 sequences are SGHDT and YYEEEE.

The chain combines TRBV9 with TRBJ2-5, with TRBD2 identical over 12 bases. CDR3 length: 17 amino acids. The V gene end was trimmed by 4 bases and the J gene end by 5 bases; junction bases not matched to a gene: 12. CDR1 and CDR2 from the germline V gene are SGDLS and YYNGEE. Here the CDR3 reads CASSPLAGGPIGETQYF. CDR3 sequence (DNA): TGTGCCAGCAGCCCCCTAGCGGGAGGGCCGATAGGTGAGACCCAGTACTTC.

The chain joins TRBV9 to TRBJ2-2; TRBD2 is a possible D gene (6 bases). The CDR3 runs 15 residues. Trimming shortened V by 0 bases and J by 4 bases, and 10 bases separated the two germline ends. The germline CDR1 and CDR2 sequences are SGDLS and YYNGEE. This CDR3 reads CASSVGGESTGELFF. As DNA, the CDR3 is TGTGCCAGCAGCGTAGGCGGGGAAAGCACCGGGGAGCTGTTTTTT.